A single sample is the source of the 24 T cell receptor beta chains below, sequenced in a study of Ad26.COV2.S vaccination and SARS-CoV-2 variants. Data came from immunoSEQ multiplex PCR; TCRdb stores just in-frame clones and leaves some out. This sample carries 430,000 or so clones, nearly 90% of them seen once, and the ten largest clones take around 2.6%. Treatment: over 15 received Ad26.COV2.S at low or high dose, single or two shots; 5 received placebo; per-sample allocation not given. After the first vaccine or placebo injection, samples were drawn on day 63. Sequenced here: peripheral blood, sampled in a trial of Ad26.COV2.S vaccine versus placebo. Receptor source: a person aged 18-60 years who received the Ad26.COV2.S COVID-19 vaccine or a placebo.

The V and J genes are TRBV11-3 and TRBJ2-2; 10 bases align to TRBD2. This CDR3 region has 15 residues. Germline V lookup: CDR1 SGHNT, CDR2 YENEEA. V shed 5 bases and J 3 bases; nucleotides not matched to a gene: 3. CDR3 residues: CASSPLAGDTGELFF. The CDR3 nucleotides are TGTGCCAGCAGCCCGCTAGCGGGGGACACCGGGGAGCTGTTTTTT.

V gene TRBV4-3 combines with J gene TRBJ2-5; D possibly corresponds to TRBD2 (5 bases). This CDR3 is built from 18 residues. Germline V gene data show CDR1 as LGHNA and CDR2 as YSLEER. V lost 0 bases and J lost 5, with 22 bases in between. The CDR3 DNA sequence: TGCGCCAGCAGCCAAGACACCTTTGAGGGATCCCCACGGGAGACCCAGTACTTC. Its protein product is CASSQDTFEGSPRETQYF.

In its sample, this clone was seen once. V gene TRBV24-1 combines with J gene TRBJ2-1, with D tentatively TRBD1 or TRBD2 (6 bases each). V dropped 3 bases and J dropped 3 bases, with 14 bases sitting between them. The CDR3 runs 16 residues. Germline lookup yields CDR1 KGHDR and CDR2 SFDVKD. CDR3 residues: CATSDSRGAYYNEQFF. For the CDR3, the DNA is TGTGCCACCAGTGATAGTAGGGGGGCCTACTACAATGAGCAGTTCTTC.

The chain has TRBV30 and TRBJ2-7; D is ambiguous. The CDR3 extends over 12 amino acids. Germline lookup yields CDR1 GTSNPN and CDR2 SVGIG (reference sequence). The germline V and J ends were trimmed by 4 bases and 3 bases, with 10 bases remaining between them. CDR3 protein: CAWTEPDYEQYF. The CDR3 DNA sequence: TGTGCCTGGACCGAACCAGACTACGAGCAGTACTTC.

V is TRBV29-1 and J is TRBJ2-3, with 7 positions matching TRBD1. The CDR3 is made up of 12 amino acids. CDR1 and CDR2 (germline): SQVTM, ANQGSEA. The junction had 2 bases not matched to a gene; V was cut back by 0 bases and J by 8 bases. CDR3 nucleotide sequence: TGCAGCGTTGAAGAATACAGGGGTACGCAGTATTTT. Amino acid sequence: CSVEEYRGTQYF.

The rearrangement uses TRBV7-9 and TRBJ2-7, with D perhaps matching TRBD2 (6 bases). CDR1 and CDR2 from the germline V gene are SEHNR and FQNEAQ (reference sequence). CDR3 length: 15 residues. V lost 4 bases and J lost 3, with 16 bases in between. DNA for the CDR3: TGTGCCAGCAGCTCCCCCCGGGACTCCTTCTACGAGCAGTACGTC. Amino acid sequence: CASSSPRDSFYEQYV.

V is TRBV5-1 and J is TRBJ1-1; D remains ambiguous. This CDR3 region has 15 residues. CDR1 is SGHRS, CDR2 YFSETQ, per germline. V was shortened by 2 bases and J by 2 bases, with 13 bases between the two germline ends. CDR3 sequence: CASSFNVPENTEAFF. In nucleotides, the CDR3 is TGCGCCAGCAGCTTCAATGTACCAGAAAACACTGAAGCTTTCTTT.

Here the CDR3 DNA reads TGCAGCGTTGAACATACCACTGAAGCTTTCTTT. This gives the protein CSVEHTTEAFF. J is TRBJ1-1 and V is TRBV29-1; the D is unclear. Trimming removed 2 bases from V and 4 bases from J, with 5 bases in between. CDR1 and CDR2 from the germline V gene are SQVTM and ANQGSEA. The CDR3 covers 11 residues.

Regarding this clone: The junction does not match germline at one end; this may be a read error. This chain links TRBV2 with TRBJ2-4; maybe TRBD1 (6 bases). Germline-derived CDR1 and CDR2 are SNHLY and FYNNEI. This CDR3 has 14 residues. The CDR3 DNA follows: TGTGCCAGCAGAGAAGGGACACTGCCAAACATTCAGTACTTC. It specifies CASREGTLPNIQYF. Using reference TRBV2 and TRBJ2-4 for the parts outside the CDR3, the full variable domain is EPEVTQTPSHQVTQMGQEVILRCVPISNHLYFYWYRQILGQKVEFLVSFYNNEISEKSEIFDDQFSVERPDGSNFTLKIRSTKLEDSAMYFCASREGTLPNIQYFGAGTRLSVL.

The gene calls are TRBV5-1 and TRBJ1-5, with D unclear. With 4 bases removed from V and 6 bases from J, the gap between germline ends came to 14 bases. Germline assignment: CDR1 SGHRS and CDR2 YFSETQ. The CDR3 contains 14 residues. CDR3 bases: TGCGCCAGCAGCGTCCAACTCGCCACTCAGCCCCAGCATTTT. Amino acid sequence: CASSVQLATQPQHF.

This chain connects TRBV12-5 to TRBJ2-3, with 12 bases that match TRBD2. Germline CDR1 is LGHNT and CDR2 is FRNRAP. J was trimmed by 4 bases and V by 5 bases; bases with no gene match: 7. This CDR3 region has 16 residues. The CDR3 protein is CASGSPSGGASDTQYF. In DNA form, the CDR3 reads TGTGCTAGTGGTAGCCCTAGCGGGGGGGCCTCAGATACGCAGTATTTT. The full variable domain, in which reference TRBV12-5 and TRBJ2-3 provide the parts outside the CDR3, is DARVTQTPRHKVTEMGQEVTMRCQPILGHNTVFWYRQTMMQGLELLAYFRNRAPLDDSGMPKDRFSAEMPDATLATLKIQPSEPRDSAVYFCASGSPSGGASDTQYFGPGTRLTVL.

The CDR3 nucleotides are TGTGCCAGCAGCCCTTGGACAGGGGGCGGCTATGGCTACACCTTC. Protein product: CASSPWTGGGYGYTF. The genes are TRBV3-1 (or the pseudogene TRBV3-2) and TRBJ1-2; 11 nucleotides line up with TRBD1. This CDR3 is built from 15 residues. Germline lookup yields CDR1 LGHDT and CDR2 YNNKEL (reference sequence). The V gene end was trimmed by 4 bases and the J gene end by 4 bases; junction bases not matched to a gene: 5.

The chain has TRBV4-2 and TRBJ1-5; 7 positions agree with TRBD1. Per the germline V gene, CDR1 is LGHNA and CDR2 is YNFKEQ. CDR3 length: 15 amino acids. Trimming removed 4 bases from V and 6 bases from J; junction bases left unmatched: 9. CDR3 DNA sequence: TGTGCCAGCAGCCGAGAGGGGGCAGGAGGTCAGCCCCAGCATTTT. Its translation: CASSREGAGGQPQHF.

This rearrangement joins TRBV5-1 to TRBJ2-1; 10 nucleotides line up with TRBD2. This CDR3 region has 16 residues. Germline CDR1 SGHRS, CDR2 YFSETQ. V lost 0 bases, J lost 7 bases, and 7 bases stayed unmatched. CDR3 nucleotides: TGCGCCAGCAGCTTGGTAAGCGGGAGGGCCCTTAATGAGCAGTTCTTC. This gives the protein CASSLVSGRALNEQFF.

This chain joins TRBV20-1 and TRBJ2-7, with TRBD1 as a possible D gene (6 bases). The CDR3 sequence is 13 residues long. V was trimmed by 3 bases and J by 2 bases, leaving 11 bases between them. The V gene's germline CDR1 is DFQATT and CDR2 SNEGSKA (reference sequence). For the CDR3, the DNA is TGCAGTGCTAGTTCAGGACAGACCTACGAGCAGTACTTC. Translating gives CSASSGQTYEQYF.

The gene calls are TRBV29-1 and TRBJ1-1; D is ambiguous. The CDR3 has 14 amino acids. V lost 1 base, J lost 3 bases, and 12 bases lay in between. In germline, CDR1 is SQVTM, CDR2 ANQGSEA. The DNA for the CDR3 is TGCAGCGTTGAAGCCACCGCTAGGTACACTGAAGCTTTCTTT. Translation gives CSVEATARYTEAFF.

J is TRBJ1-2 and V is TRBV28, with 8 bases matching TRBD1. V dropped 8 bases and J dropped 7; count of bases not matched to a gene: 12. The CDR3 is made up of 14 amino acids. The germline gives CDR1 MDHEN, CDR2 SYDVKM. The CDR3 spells CASPGQGRSSGYTF. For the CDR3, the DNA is TGTGCCAGCCCCGGACAGGGAAGGTCAAGTGGCTACACCTTC.

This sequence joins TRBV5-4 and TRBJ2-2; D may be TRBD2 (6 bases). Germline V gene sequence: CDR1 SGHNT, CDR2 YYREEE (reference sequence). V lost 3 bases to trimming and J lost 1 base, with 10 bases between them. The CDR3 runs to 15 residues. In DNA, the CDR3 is TGTGCCAGCAGCTCTGGGACTCAGAACACCGGGGAGCTGTTTTTT. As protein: CASSSGTQNTGELFF.

CDR3 region: CASSRGTAQDEQYV. In nucleotides, the CDR3 is TGTGCCAGCAGCCGAGGGACAGCACAGGACGAGCAGTACGTC. J is TRBJ2-7 and V is TRBV7-8, with 7 bases aligning to TRBD1. This CDR3 is built from 14 residues. V lost 5 bases to trimming and J lost 5 bases; unmatched junction nucleotides: 9. CDR1 and CDR2 (germline): SGHVS, FQNEAQ.

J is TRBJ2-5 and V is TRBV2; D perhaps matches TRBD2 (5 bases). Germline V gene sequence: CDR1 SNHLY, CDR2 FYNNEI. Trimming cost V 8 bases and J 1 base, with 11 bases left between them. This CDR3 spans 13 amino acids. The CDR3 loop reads CASGGGSQETQYF. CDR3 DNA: TGTGCCAGCGGTGGAGGCAGCCAAGAGACCCAGTACTTC.

CDR3 bases: TGTGCCAGCAGTCGGTCAGAATCGTTCGAGCAGTACTTC. Its protein product is CASSRSESFEQYF. The rearrangement uses TRBV2 and TRBJ2-7; D is unresolved. This CDR3 is built from 13 residues. With 5 bases removed from V and 6 bases from J, the gap between germline ends came to 14 bases. Germline V gene sequence: CDR1 SNHLY, CDR2 FYNNEI.

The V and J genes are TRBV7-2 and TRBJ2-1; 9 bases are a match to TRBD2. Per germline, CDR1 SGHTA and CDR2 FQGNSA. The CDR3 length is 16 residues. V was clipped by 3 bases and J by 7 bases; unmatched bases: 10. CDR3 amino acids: CASSLVFAGGPNEQFF. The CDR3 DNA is TGTGCCAGCAGCTTGGTGTTCGCGGGAGGGCCTAATGAGCAGTTCTTC.

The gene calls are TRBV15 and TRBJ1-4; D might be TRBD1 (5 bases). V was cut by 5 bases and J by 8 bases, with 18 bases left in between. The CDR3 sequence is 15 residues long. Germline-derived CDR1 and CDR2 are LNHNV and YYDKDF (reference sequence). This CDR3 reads CATSGGEAGGEKLFF. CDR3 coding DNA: TGTGCCACCAGCGGGGGGGAGGCTGGAGGGGAAAAACTGTTTTTT.

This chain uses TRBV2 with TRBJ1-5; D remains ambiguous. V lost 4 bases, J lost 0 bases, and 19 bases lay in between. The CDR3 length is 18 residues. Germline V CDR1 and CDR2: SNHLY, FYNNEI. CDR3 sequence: CASSAPLALTFSNQPQHF. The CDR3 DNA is TGTGCCAGCAGTGCGCCTTTGGCCTTAACCTTTAGCAATCAGCCCCAGCATTTT.